The next 11 T cell receptor beta chains were all read from a single sample in a study of blood T cell repertoires in acute mononucleosis. Time point: acute infectious mononucleosis, at clinical presentation within 2 weeks of symptom onset (visit 1). TCRdb's table, derived via immunoSEQ multiplex PCR, lists solely in-frame clones and lacks some. The data contain around 2,000 clones, roughly 27% of them singletons. The sequencing here drew on EBV YVL epitope tetramer+ CD8+ T cells sorted from PBMCs, taken during acute infectious mononucleosis. Documented subset: CD8 T cells binding a tetramer with EBV BRLF1 109-117 peptide (YVL-BR). The source is a man aged 18 to 29 with infectious mononucleosis caused by EBV.

The rearrangement joins TRBV5-4 to TRBJ2-7, with D unresolved. CDR3 length equals 11 residues. The germline V gene encodes CDR1 SGHNT and CDR2 YYREEE (reference sequence). V was clipped by 1 base and J by 3 bases, with 2 bases between them. CDR3 region: CASSLCYEQYF. CDR3 in DNA: TGTGCCAGCAGCTTGTGCTACGAGCAGTACTTC. Using reference TRBV5-4 and TRBJ2-7 for the parts outside the CDR3, the full variable domain is ETGVTQSPTHLIKTRGQQVTLRCSSQSGHNTVSWYQQALGQGPQFIFQYYREEENGRGNFPPRFSGLQFPNYSSELNVNALELDDSALYLCASSLCYEQYFGPGTRLTVT.

V gene TRBV7-5 combines with J gene TRBJ2-3; TRBD2, the table's D call, lacks a check against the DNA. TRBV7-5 is deemed a pseudogene. The CDR3 spans 15 residues. CDR3 loop: CASSPTLGGADTQYF. For the CDR3, the DNA is TGTGCCAGCAGCCCCACGCTAGGCGGCGCAGATACGCAGTATTTT.

To note about this clone: A far larger clone is only one base removed, so a read error is likely. This sequence joins TRBV28 and TRBJ2-3; no definite D call. CDR1 and CDR2 (germline): MDHEN, SYDVKM. CDR3 length: 12 amino acids. Trimming took 1 base from V and 8 from J, leaving 7 bases between them. The CDR3 protein is CASSLYSGTQYF. In nucleotides, the CDR3 is TGTGCCAGCAGTTTATATTCAGGTACGCAGTATTTT.

Details on this clone: A much larger clonotype is one base distant, so this may be a read error. The chain uses TRBV6-6 and TRBJ2-3; D is unclear. The germline CDR1 and CDR2 sequences are MNHNY and SVGAGI (reference sequence). CDR3 length equals 12 residues. V lost 4 bases, J lost 4 bases, and 6 bases lay in between. CDR3 sequence (DNA): TGTGCCAGCAGTTTATATTCAGATACGCAGTATTTT. Protein sequence: CASSLYSDTQYF.

This clone was picked up a small number of times. A read error may produce the germline difference seen at one junction end. The same CDR3 also results from other DNA sequences found in this sample. This CDR3 is CACSAVLGSASTQYF. The DNA for the CDR3 is TGTGCCTGCAGTGCCGTTCTTGGGTCAGCGTCGACGCAGTATTTT. This sequence joins TRBV6-5 and TRBJ2-3; D is ambiguous. CDR1 is MNHEY and CDR2 is SVGAGI in the germline V gene. This CDR3 region has 15 residues.

The gene calls are TRBV10-3 and TRBJ2-1; 8 nucleotides match TRBD2. The CDR3 runs to 14 residues. Germline V gives CDR1 ENHRY, CDR2 SYGVKD. V gave up 8 bases and J gave up 1 base; unmatched junction bases: 4. In DNA form, the CDR3 reads TGTGCCATCGGGACTAGTGGGTCCTACAATGAGCAGTTCTTC. Its protein product is CAIGTSGSYNEQFF.

This clone was seen a single time. With only one base between it and a far larger clone, this is likely a read error. This same CDR3 is encoded by further DNA sequences in the sample. The rearrangement joins TRBV6-5 to TRBJ2-3; D gene unclear. The CDR3 loop spans 14 amino acids. Deletions cut 9 bases from V and 9 bases from J, with 22 bases between. Germline loops: CDR1 MNHEY, CDR2 SVGAGI. The CDR3 is CASALLGSASTQYF. In DNA, the CDR3 is TGTGCCAGTGCCCTACTTGGGTCGGCGTCGACGCAGTATTTT.

The chain links TRBV28 to TRBJ2-7; possible D gene TRBD1, 6 bases. This CDR3 is built from 14 residues. V was pared by 10 bases and J by 0 bases, with 16 bases between. The germline CDR1 and CDR2 sequences are MDHEN and SYDVKM. CDR3 sequence (DNA): TGTGCCATCAGGGCCGGGGACACCTCCTACGAGCAGTACTTC. It codes for CAIRAGDTSYEQYF.

A note on this clone: A much larger clone differs by one base, so this may be a read error. The rearrangement uses TRBV28 and TRBJ2-1; D call uncertain. The CDR3 totals 11 residues. Between the trimmed V and J ends, which lost 1 base and 14 bases, there was a span of 9 bases. The germline CDR1 and CDR2 sequences are MDHEN and SYDVKM. In DNA, the CDR3 is TGTGCCAGCAGTTTATCTTCCAGTGAGTTCTTC. This sequence encodes CASSLSSSEFF.

The chain recombines TRBV7-3 with TRBJ2-1; D is uncertain. V shed 5 bases and J shed 0 bases, with 14 bases lying between them. The germline CDR1 and CDR2 sequences are SGHTA and FQGTGA. CDR3 length equals 16 residues. CDR3 bases: TGTGCCAGCAGCCCGAATACGATGAGCTCCTACAATGAGCAGTTCTTC. Protein product: CASSPNTMSSYNEQFF.

The chain is built from TRBV6-5 and TRBJ1-6, with D possibly matching TRBD1 (6 bases). Trimming removed 7 bases at V and 7 bases at J, with 8 bases between. The germline CDR1 and CDR2 sequences are MNHEY and SVGAGI. The CDR3 extends over 12 amino acids. The CDR3 DNA reads as TGTGCCAGCATAGGGGGGAATTCACCCCTCCACTTT. Translation gives CASIGGNSPLHF.